This T cell receptor (beta chain) was profiled in a study of blood T cells in healthy people across ages. Study-level points and caveats: Naive T cell percentage by flow cytometry tracked strongly with beta diversity. Per million T cells, the diversity of TCR beta decreased roughly linearly as age advanced.

This clonotype came up many times. No antigen is known for it. A second PCR, run for 7 to 11 cycles, used a sample-barcoded 5' primer plus a J-beta primer mix. Researchers report that a template-switch adaptor with 12 random nucleotides tagged each cDNA molecule. TCRdb processed the 5' RACE reads anew with MiXCR; each CDR3 protein has one entry. The sample has 450,000 to 650,000 distinct CDR3 sequences; around 24% are singletons. Each sample used at least 6.5 million PBMCs. In addition, the sample was reused for a study of T cells of mothers and their children.

The receptor was derived from a boy younger than 18 in good health. The sample comprised blood.

The CDR3 loop reads CGVIKATQYF. CDR3 nucleotides: TGCGGGGTAATAAAGGCGACCCAGTACTTC. The V and J genes are TRBV29-1 and TRBJ2-5; no clear D gene. The CDR3 covers 10 residues. CDR1 SQVTM and CDR2 ANQGSEA come from the germline V gene.